The 2 T cell receptor beta chains given below trace back to one sample, sequenced in a study of blood T cell repertoires in COVID-19. This table comes from immunoSEQ multiplex PCR, and its TCRdb copy is limited to in-frame clones, with some not included. The profile shows tens of thousands of clones, more than 65% of them singletons. Sequences were obtained from peripheral blood. These receptor sequences come from a woman aged 45-65 years with acute or convalescent COVID-19.

The V and J genes are TRBV12-3 or TRBV12-4 and TRBJ2-7, with 7 nucleotides matching TRBD2. Unmatched junction bases numbered 4, after V lost 8 bases and J lost 3 bases. CDR3 length: 12 residues. CDR3 loop: CASSSGYYEQYF. CDR3 nucleotide sequence: TGTGCCAGCTCTAGCGGATACTACGAGCAGTACTTC.

The rearrangement links TRBV30 to TRBJ1-1; no definite D call. The CDR3 is 13 amino acids. Trimming removed 0 bases from V and 11 bases from J, with 16 bases in between. Germline V gene lookup returns CDR1 GTSNPN and CDR2 SVGIG (reference sequence). The CDR3 is CAWSVKGLGDAFF. The CDR3 nucleotides are TGTGCCTGGAGTGTAAAAGGACTGGGCGATGCTTTCTTT.